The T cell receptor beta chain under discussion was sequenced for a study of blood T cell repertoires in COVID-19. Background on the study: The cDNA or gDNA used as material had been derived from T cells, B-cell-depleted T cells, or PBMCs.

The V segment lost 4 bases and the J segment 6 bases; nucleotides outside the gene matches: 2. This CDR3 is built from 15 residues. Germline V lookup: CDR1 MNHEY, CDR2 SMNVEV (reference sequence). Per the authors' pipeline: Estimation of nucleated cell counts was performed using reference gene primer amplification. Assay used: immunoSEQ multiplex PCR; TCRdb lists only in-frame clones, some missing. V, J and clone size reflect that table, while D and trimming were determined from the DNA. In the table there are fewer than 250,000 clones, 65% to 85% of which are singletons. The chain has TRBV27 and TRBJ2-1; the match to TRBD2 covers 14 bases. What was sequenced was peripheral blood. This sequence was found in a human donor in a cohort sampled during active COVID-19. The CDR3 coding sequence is TGTGCCAGCAGTTCCGGGACTAGCGGGAGCAATGAGCAGTTCTTC. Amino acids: CASSSGTSGSNEQFF.